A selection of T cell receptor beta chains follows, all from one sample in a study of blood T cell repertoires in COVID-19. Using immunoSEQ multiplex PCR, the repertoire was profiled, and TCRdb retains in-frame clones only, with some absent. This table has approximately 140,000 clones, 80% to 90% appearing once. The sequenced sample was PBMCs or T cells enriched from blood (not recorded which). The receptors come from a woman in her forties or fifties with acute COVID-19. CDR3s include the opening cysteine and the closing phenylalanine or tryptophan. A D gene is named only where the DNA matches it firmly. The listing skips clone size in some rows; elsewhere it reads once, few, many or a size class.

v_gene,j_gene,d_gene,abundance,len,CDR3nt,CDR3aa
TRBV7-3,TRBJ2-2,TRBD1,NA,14,TGTGCCAGCAGGACAGGGCCGCCGGGCGGGGAGCTGTTTTTT,CASRTGPPGGELFF
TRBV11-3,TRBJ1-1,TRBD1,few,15,TGTGCCAGCAGCCCCCGACAGGGCCAGGGAACTGAAGCTTTCTTT,CASSPRQGQGTEAFF
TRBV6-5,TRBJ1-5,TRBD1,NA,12,TGTGCCAGCAGGACAGGGAACCAGCCCCAGCATTTT,CASRTGNQPQHF
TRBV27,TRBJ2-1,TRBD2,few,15,TGTGCCAGCAGTCCTCAGACTAGCCGTGGGGATGAGCAGTTCTTC,CASSPQTSRGDEQFF
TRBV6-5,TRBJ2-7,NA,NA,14,TGTGCCAGCAGTTACTCTCTAGGATCCTACGAGCAGTACTTC,CASSYSLGSYEQYF
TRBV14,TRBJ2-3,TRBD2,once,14,TGTGCCAGCAGCCAGGGACTAGCGGCAGATACGCAGTATTTT,CASSQGLAADTQYF
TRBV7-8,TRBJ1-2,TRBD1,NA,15,TGTGCCAGCAGCTTAGAGGTCAGGGGGAACTATGGCTACACCTTC,CASSLEVRGNYGYTF
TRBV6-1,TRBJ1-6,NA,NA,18,TGTGCCAGCAGTGACGGAATAAGGAGGGGCGCCTATAATTCACCCCTCCACTTT,CASSDGIRRGAYNSPLHF
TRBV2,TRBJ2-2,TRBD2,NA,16,TGTGCCAGCAGGGTTGGACTAGCGGGAGCCGTGGGGGAGCTGTTTTTT,CASRVGLAGAVGELFF
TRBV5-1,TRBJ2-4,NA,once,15,TGCGCCAGCAGTAGTCTGGGGGCGCCTGAAAACATTCAGTACTTC,CASSSLGAPENIQYF
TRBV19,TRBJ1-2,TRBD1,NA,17,TGTGCCAGTAGTATAGGAGCCGGGACAGGGAGGAGGGATGGCTACACCTTC,CASSIGAGTGRRDGYTF
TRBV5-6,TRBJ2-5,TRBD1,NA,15,TGTGCCAGCAGCTTCGGACAGGTTGCCCAAGAGACCCAGTACTTC,CASSFGQVAQETQYF
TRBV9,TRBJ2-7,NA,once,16,TGTGCCAGCAGCGTAGGGCCTCGGGGGGCTCAGTACGAGCAGTACTTC,CASSVGPRGAQYEQYF
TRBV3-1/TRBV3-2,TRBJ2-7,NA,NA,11,TGTGCCAGCACTTCCCTAGGCGAGCAGTACTTC,CASTSLGEQYF
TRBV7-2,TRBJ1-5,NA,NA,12,TGTGCCAGCAGCTTAAGGGGACAGCCCCAGCATTTT,CASSLRGQPQHF
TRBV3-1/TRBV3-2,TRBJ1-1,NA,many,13,TGTGCCAGCAGCCAATTCCGGGGAACTGAAGCTTTCTTT,CASSQFRGTEAFF
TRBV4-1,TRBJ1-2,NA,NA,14,TGCGCCAGCAGCCAAGTCGGAGGGAACTATGGCTACACCTTC,CASSQVGGNYGYTF
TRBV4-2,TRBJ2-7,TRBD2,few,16,TGTGCCAGCAGCCAAGATCGGCGCGGGGGCTCCTACGAGCAGTACTTC,CASSQDRRGGSYEQYF
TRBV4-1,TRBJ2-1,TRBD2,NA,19,TGCGCCAGCAGCCCGTCCGGGACTAGCGGGAGCCACTCCTACAATGAGCAGTTCTTC,CASSPSGTSGSHSYNEQFF
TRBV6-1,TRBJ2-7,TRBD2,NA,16,TGTGCCAGCACTGAGAATTGGCTAGCGGTCTCCTACGAGCAGTACTTC,CASTENWLAVSYEQYF
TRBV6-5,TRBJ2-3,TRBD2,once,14,TGTGCCAGCAGCATAGCGGGAGGCACAGATACGCAGTATTTT,CASSIAGGTDTQYF
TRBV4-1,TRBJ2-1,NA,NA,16,TGCGCCAGCAGCCAAGATTCGGCTAGCGCATACAATGAGCAGTTCTTC,CASSQDSASAYNEQFF
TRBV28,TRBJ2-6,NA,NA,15,TGTGCCAGCAGAATGTCAGGGTACGGGGCCAACGTCCTGACTTTC,CASRMSGYGANVLTF
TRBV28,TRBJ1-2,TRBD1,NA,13,TGTGCCAGCAGGATACAGGGGAACTATGGCTACACCTTC,CASRIQGNYGYTF
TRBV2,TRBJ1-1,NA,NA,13,TGTGCCAGCAGTGAAGCTGGGCACACTGAAGCTTTCTTT,CASSEAGHTEAFF
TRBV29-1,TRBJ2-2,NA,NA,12,TGCAGCTACAGGCGAAACACCGGGGAGCTGTTTTTT,CSYRRNTGELFF
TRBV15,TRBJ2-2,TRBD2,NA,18,TGTGCCACCAGCCTTGGACTAGCCCGCCCTCCGAACACCGGGGAGCTGTTTTTT,CATSLGLARPPNTGELFF
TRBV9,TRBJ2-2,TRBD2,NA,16,TGTGCCAGCAGCGCAGTGGGACTAGCGGGAACCGGGGAGCTGTTTTTT,CASSAVGLAGTGELFF
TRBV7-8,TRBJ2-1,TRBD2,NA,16,TGTGCCAGCAGCTTAAGAGCGGGAGGGCCAAACAATGAGCAGTTCTTC,CASSLRAGGPNNEQFF
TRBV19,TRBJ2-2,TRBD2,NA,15,TGTGCCAGTAGGGGGACTAGCTATAACACCGGGGAGCTGTTTTTT,CASRGTSYNTGELFF
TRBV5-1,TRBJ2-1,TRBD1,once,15,TGCGCCAGCAGCGAGGGACAGGGGGCAGGTCTACAGCAGTTCTTC,CASSEGQGAGLQQFF
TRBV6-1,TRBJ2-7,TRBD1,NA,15,TGTGCCAGCAGTGAAGAAAGGACAGGGGGCTACGAGCAGTACTTC,CASSEERTGGYEQYF
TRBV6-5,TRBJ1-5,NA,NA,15,TGTGCCAGCAGGAGGGGATCGCCGGGGGGGCAGCCCCAGCATTTT,CASRRGSPGGQPQHF
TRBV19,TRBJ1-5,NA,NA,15,TGTGCCAGTACTAACGACAGAAATAGCAATCAGCCCCAGCATTTT,CASTNDRNSNQPQHF
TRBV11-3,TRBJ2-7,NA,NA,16,TGTGCCAGCAGCTTAAATCTAGGCAGATTAGACTACGAGCAGTACTTC,CASSLNLGRLDYEQYF
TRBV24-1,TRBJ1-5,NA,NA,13,TGTGCGACGGATGACAGCAGCAATCAGCCCCAGCATTTT,CATDDSSNQPQHF
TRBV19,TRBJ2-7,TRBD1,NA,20,TGTGCCAGTTCCGGGACAGGGGTGTATGACCGAGCGGGTGCCACCTACGAGCAGTACTTC,CASSGTGVYDRAGATYEQYF
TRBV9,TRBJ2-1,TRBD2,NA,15,TGTGCCAGCAGCCCTAGACTAGCGGGGGACAATGAGCAGTTCTTC,CASSPRLAGDNEQFF
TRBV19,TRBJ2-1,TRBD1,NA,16,TGTGCCAGTAGGACGACAGGGCCGAGCTCCTACAATGAGCAGTTCTTC,CASRTTGPSSYNEQFF
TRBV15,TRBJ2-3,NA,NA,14,TGTGCCGCGAATCCAGGGTTTAGCACAGATACGCAGTATTTT,CAANPGFSTDTQYF
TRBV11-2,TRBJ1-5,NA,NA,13,TGTGCCAGCAGCGGGGCGGACAATCAGCCCCAGCATTTT,CASSGADNQPQHF
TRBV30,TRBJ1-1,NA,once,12,TGTGCCTGGGACCCCGGGTCAGCTGAAGCTTTCTTT,CAWDPGSAEAFF
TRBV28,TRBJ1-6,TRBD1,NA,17,TGTGCCAGCAGTTTGATTTCAGGGGGCGCAGACAATTCACCCCTCCACTTT,CASSLISGGADNSPLHF
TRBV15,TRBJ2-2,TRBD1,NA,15,TGTGCCACCAGCGACTGGACAGGGAGTTACGGGGAGCTGTTTTTT,CATSDWTGSYGELFF
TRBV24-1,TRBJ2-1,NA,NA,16,TGTGCCACCAGACCGCGGTCTGCGAGCTCCTACAATGAGCAGTTCTTC,CATRPRSASSYNEQFF
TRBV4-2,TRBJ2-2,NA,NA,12,TGTGCCAGCAGCCAAAGCGCCGGGGAGCTGTTTTTT,CASSQSAGELFF
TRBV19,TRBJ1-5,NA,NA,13,TGTGCCAGTAGTATAGCTGTAAAACAGCCCCAGCATTTT,CASSIAVKQPQHF
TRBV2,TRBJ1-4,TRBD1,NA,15,TGTGCCAGCAGTATGGACAGGGGGGCTAATGAAAAACTGTTTTTT,CASSMDRGANEKLFF
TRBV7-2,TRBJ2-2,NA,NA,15,TGTGCCAGCAGCCCCGGACAGCTGAGGACCGGGGAGCTGTTTTTT,CASSPGQLRTGELFF
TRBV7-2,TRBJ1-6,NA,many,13,TGTGCCAGCAGCCCTATGATTGATTCACCCCTCCACTTT,CASSPMIDSPLHF
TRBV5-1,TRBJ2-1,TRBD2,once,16,TGCGCCAGCAGCCTACCCAATCGGACTAGCAACAATGAGCAGTTCTTC,CASSLPNRTSNNEQFF